The rows below give T cell receptor beta chains drawn from one sample of a study of shared clonotypes between healthy human individuals. Using immunoSEQ multiplex PCR, the repertoire was profiled, and TCRdb retains in-frame clones only, with some absent. The sample includes over 2 million clones, 85% to 95% of them seen just once. Sequenced: naive CD4+ T cells sorted from blood. The receptors were sampled from a man aged 18 to 29 in good health. The CDR3 runs from the conserved cysteine through the conserved F or W. Fields, in order: V gene, J gene, CDR3 protein.

TRBV10-3,TRBJ1-4,CAISESTAGLGEKLFF
TRBV29-1,TRBJ1-1,CSVESAAGPNTEAFF
TRBV5-1,TRBJ2-6,CASSLGDFGFGANVLTF
TRBV5-4,TRBJ2-1,CASSLRASNYNEQFF
TRBV5-4,TRBJ2-4,CASSLGGRGNIQYF
TRBV2,TRBJ1-2,CASSEKVGYTF
TRBV6-5,TRBJ1-1,CASYRGQGERAFF
TRBV5-5,TRBJ2-7,CASSLISPGVHEQYF
TRBV5-6,TRBJ1-2,CASSSGQGPYGYTF
TRBV14,TRBJ2-3,CASSQSDTQYF
TRBV2,TRBJ2-5,CASLPTGQETQYF
TRBV10-3,TRBJ2-1,CAISGTSGGRNEQFF
TRBV5-6,TRBJ2-3,CASSLGGRAADTQYF
TRBV6-1,TRBJ1-5,CASSEYPGGSGQPQHF
TRBV6-1,TRBJ1-4,CATLPARVGEKLFF
TRBV10-2,TRBJ2-7,CASSAARGSTYEQYF
TRBV5-4,TRBJ1-5,CASSLDGINQPQHF
TRBV27,TRBJ2-2,CASSRLGTGTSTGELFF
TRBV11-2,TRBJ2-5,CASSLGGGGETQYF
TRBV5-4,TRBJ2-3,CASSRGLAGDTQYF
TRBV10-3,TRBJ1-1,CAISPGQGARGEAFF
TRBV10-3,TRBJ1-1,CAISVATNTEAFF
TRBV9,TRBJ2-3,CASSVARSRVTDTQYF
TRBV10-3,TRBJ2-7,CAISVDSAGEQYF
TRBV6-1,TRBJ1-5,CASISSSGWQPQHF
TRBV29-1,TRBJ2-5,CSTLGPESYETQYF
TRBV7-2,TRBJ1-5,CASSLGSGISHQPQHF
TRBV6-1,TRBJ1-1,CASQQGNTEAFF
TRBV10-3,TRBJ2-7,CAISFGTSGSYEQYF
TRBV14,TRBJ1-2,CASSQENSLYGYTF
TRBV11-2,TRBJ2-5,CASSLGFSQETQYF
TRBV25-1,TRBJ2-3,CASSEPKGPSTDTQYF
TRBV6-5,TRBJ2-7,CATHGTRPGEQYF
TRBV10-3,TRBJ2-7,CAISEGASSGEQYF
TRBV7-9,TRBJ1-2,CASSPPGQGVDYGYTF
TRBV30,TRBJ2-2,CAWSTALFGELFF
TRBV5-8,TRBJ2-7,CASSLSALKRELNYEQYF
TRBV7-9,TRBJ1-6,CASSLLQGYNSPLHF
TRBV11-3,TRBJ2-1,CASGIDRGAEQFF
TRBV7-2,TRBJ2-7,CAVTTGATYEQYF
TRBV6-1,TRBJ2-7,CASSGAGFSYEQYF
TRBV18,TRBJ2-7,CASSPNGASSYEQYF
TRBV19,TRBJ1-4,CASHGQAGEKLFF
TRBV11-3,TRBJ2-3,CASSLNYADTQYF
TRBV7-2,TRBJ2-5,CASSPTSGKGETQYF
TRBV9,TRBJ1-3,CASSVGAGYDGNTIYF
TRBV6-1,TRBJ2-1,CASSEMASGRSGEQFF
TRBV14,TRBJ2-7,CASSQAPGQGSF
TRBV10-3,TRBJ2-7,CAISDGLREQYF
TRBV10-1,TRBJ2-5,CASSAGGRETQYF
TRBV9,TRBJ2-7,CASSPRGGGYEQYF
TRBV6-4,TRBJ1-1,CASSAEHRAEAFF
TRBV2,TRBJ2-1,CASTQQHYNEQFF
TRBV25-1,TRBJ1-1,CATGGALNTEAFF